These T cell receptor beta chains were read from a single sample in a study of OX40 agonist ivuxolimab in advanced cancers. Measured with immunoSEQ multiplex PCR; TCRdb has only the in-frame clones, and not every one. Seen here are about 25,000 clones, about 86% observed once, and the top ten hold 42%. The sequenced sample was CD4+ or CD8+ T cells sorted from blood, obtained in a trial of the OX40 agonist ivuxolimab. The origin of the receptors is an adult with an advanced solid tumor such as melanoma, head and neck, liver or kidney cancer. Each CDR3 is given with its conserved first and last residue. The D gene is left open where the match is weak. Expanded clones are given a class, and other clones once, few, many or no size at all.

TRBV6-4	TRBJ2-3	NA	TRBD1	TGTGCCAGTTCCGGGACAGGGGGCACAGATACGCAGTATTTT	CASSGTGGTDTQYF
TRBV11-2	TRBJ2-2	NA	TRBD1	TGTGCCAGCAGCTTAGGACAGGGCCGGGACACCGGGGAGCTGTTTTTT	CASSLGQGRDTGELFF
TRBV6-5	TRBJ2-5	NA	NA	TGTGCCAGCAGTTTCGGCGGGGCGATCCAAGAGACCCAGTACTTC	CASSFGGAIQETQYF
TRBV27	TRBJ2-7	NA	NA	TGTGCCAGCAGGGCGCCCTCCTACGAGCAGTACTTC	CASRAPSYEQYF
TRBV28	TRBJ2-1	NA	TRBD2	TGTGCCAGCAGTTTAAAGGCGGGTCGAGGGGAGGGCTCCTACAATGAGCAGTTCTTC	CASSLKAGRGEGSYNEQFF
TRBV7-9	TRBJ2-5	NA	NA	TGTGCCAGCAGCTTATCAACCCCCGCTAGACTGCCCCAAGAGACCCAGTACTTC	CASSLSTPARLPQETQYF
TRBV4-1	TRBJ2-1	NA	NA	TGCGCCAGCAGCCAAGAATGGGGCACCCACAATGAGCAGTTCTTC	CASSQEWGTHNEQFF
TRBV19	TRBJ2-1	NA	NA	TGTGCCAGTAGTATAGGCAGCAGCAATGAGCAGTTCTTC	CASSIGSSNEQFF
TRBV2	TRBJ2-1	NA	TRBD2	TGTGCCAGCAGCACTAGCGGCCTCTACAATGAGCAGTTCTTC	CASSTSGLYNEQFF
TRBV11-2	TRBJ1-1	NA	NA	TGTGCCAGCAGCTTAGAGGCATTTTCTGAAGCTTTCTTT	CASSLEAFSEAFF
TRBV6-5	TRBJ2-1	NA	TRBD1	TGTGCCAGCAGTTCGTCAGGGGGCGGACTGGATGAGCAGTTCTTC	CASSSSGGGLDEQFF
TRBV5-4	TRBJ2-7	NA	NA	TGTGCCAGCAGCTTTTTGACGGGAGAAGGGTACGAGCAGTACTTC	CASSFLTGEGYEQYF
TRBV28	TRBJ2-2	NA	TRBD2	TGTGCCAGCAGTCCCGGGGTAGCGGGGAACACCGGGGAGCTGTTTTTT	CASSPGVAGNTGELFF
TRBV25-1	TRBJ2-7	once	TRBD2	TGTGCCAGCAGTGCCAAAACTAGCGGGGGAAGCTCCTACGAGCAGTACTTC	CASSAKTSGGSSYEQYF
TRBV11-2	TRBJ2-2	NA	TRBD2	TGTGCCAGCAGCTTCGTAGCGGGAACCGGGGAGCTGTTTTTT	CASSFVAGTGELFF
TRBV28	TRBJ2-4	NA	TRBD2	TGTGCCAGCAGTGCAACACTAGCGGGAGTCGGAAACATTCAGTACTTC	CASSATLAGVGNIQYF
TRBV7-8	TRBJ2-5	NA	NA	TGTGCCAGCAGCTTGGGACCCAAACAGGGATTGGGAAAAGAGACCCAGTACTTC	CASSLGPKQGLGKETQYF
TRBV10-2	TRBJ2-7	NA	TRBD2	TGCGCCAGCAGTGAGGGGACTAGCGGGAGAGGGAGCTCCTACGAGCAGTACTTC	CASSEGTSGRGSSYEQYF
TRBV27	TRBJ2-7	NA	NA	TGTGCCAGCGGCCACTACGAGCAGTACTTC	CASGHYEQYF
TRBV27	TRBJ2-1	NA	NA	TGTGCCAGCAGTTTACAGGGGTCCTACAATGAGCAGTTCTTC	CASSLQGSYNEQFF
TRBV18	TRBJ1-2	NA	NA	TGTGCCAGCTCGCAGGGGCCGCAGGGTTCTAACTATGGCTACACCTTC	CASSQGPQGSNYGYTF
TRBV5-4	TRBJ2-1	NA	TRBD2	TGTGCCAGCAGCTTTACCGGGACTAGCTTTTACAATGAGCAGTTCTTC	CASSFTGTSFYNEQFF
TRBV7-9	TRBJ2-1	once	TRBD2	TGTGCCAGCAGACCTAGCGGGGGGGACAATGAGCAGTTCTTC	CASRPSGGDNEQFF
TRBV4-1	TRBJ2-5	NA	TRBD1	TGCGCCAGCAGCCATGGACAGGCGCAAGAGACCCAGTACTTC	CASSHGQAQETQYF
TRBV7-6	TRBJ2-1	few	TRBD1	TGTGCCAGCAGCCCGCGACAGGGGGCGCGGGATGAGCAGTTCTTC	CASSPRQGARDEQFF
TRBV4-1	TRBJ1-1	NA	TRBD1	TGCGCCAGCAGCCAAGGGGACCGGACAGGAGGGACTGAAGCTTTCTTT	CASSQGDRTGGTEAFF
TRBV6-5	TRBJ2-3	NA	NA	TGTGCCAGCAGTTACTCGGGTCCTCACACAGATACGCAGTATTTT	CASSYSGPHTDTQYF
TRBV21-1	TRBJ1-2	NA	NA	TGTGCCAGCAGCAAATGGGCCCCACTGGGCTATGGCTACACCTTC	CASSKWAPLGYGYTF
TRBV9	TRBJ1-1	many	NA	TGTGCCAGCAGCGCAGGGTCTATGAACACTGAAGCTTTCTTT	CASSAGSMNTEAFF
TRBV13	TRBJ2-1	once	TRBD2	TGTGCCAGCAGCTTGCGGTTAGCGGGGGGGCTTTACAATGAGCAGTTCTTC	CASSLRLAGGLYNEQFF
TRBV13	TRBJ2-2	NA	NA	TGTGCCAGCAGCTTAGGGAGGAAGGACACCGGGGAGCTGTTTTTT	CASSLGRKDTGELFF
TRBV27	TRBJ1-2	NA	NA	TGTGCCAGCAGTTTATCGCGGACTAACTATGGCTACACCTTC	CASSLSRTNYGYTF
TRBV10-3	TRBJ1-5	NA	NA	TGTGCCAAACCGGACACCTACCAGCCCCAGCATTTT	CAKPDTYQPQHF
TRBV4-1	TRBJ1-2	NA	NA	TGCGCCAGCAGCCAAGACGTCCAGGCCTATGGCTACACCTTC	CASSQDVQAYGYTF
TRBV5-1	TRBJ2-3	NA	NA	TGCGCCAGCAGCTTCGGACGGGACTCTACCACAGATACGCAGTATTTT	CASSFGRDSTTDTQYF
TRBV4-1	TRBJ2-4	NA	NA	TGCGCCAGCAGCCAAACAGCCGGCATTCAGTACTTC	CASSQTAGIQYF
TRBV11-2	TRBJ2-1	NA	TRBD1	TGTGCCAGCAAATCGACAGGGAGCTCCTACAATGAGCAGTTCTTC	CASKSTGSSYNEQFF